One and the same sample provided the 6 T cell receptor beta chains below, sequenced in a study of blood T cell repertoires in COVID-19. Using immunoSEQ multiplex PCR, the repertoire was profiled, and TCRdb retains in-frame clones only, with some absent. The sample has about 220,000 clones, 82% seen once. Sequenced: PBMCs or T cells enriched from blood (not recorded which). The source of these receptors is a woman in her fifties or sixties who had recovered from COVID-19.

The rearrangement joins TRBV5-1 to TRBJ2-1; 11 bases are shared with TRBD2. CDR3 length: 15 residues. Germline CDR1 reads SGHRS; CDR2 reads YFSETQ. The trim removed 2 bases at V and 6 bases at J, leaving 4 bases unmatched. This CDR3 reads CASSFSGGAINEQFF. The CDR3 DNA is TGCGCCAGCAGCTTTAGCGGGGGGGCGATCAATGAGCAGTTCTTC.

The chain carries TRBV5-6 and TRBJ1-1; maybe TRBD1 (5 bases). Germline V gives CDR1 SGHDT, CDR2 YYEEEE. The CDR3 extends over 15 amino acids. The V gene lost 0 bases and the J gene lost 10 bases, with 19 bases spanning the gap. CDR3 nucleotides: TGTGCCAGCAGCTTGGAGTTAACGTTGGAAGGGGTAGCTTTCTTT. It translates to CASSLELTLEGVAFF.

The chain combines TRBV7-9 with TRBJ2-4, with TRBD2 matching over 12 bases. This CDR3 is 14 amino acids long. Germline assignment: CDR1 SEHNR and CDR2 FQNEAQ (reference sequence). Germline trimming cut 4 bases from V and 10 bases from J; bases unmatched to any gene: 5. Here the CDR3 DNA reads TGTGCCAGCAGCTCCCTCGGGACTAGCGGGATTCAGTACTTC. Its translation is CASSSLGTSGIQYF.

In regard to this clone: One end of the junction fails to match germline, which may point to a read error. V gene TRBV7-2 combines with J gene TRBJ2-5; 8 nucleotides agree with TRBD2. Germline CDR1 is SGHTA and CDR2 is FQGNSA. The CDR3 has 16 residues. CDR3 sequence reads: CASSLTLAGPQEAQYF. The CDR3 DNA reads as TGTGCCAGCAGCTTAACCCTAGCGGGCCCCCAAGAGGCCCAGTACTTC.

The CDR3 region has the DNA TGTGCCAGCAGCTTAGAACAGGCCCCCTACGAGCAGTACTTC. This sequence encodes CASSLEQAPYEQYF. The chain is built from TRBV7-2 and TRBJ2-7; tentative D call: TRBD1 (5 bases). Trimming took 1 base from V and 2 from J, leaving 9 bases between them. CDR3 length: 14 amino acids. CDR1 and CDR2 (germline): SGHTA, FQGNSA.

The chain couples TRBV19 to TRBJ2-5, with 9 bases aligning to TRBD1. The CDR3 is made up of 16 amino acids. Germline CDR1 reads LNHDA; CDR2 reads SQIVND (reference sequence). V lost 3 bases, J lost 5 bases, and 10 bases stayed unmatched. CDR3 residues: CASSINTGGAGETQYF. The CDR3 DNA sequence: TGTGCCAGTAGTATTAATACAGGGGGCGCCGGGGAGACCCAGTACTTC.